One and the same sample provided the 3 T cell receptor beta chains below, sequenced in a study of blood T cell repertoires in COVID-19. TCRdb's copy holds only in-frame clones and misses some; the assay was immunoSEQ multiplex PCR. The sample has about 150,000 clones, approximately 81% seen once; the top ten hold 7% to 10%. The sequenced material came from peripheral blood. These TCRs come from a woman in her sixties with COVID-19, enrolled during active disease.

This clone was seen once. This chain joins TRBV5-4 and TRBJ2-5, with TRBD2 matching over 15 bases. Germline V gene data show CDR1 as SGHNT and CDR2 as YYREEE (reference sequence). V dropped 0 bases and J dropped 4; count of bases not matched to a gene: 1. This CDR3 region has 16 residues. CDR3 loop: CASSLGTSGRGETQYF. CDR3 sequence (DNA): TGTGCCAGCAGCTTGGGGACTAGCGGGAGGGGAGAGACCCAGTACTTC.

This clone was detected only once. V gene TRBV30 combines with J gene TRBJ1-2, with unresolved D. The V gene's germline CDR1 is GTSNPN and CDR2 SVGIG (reference sequence). The CDR3 sequence is 11 residues long. V was trimmed by 3 bases and J by 7 bases, leaving 9 bases between them. The DNA for the CDR3 is TGTGCCTGGAGGGAGGTCAGTGGCTACACCTTC. Its translation: CAWREVSGYTF. The full variable domain, with the rest looked up from reference TRBV30 and TRBJ1-2, is SQTIHQWPATLVQPVGSPLSLECTVEGTSNPNLYWYRQAAGRGLQLLFYSVGIGQISSEVPQNLSASRPQDRQFILSSKKLLLSDSGFYLCAWREVSGYTFGSGTRLTVV.

The rearrangement joins TRBV29-1 to TRBJ1-1; the D gene is possibly TRBD1 (5 bases). V was cut by 4 bases and J by 0 bases, with 6 bases left in between. CDR1 is SQVTM and CDR2 is ANQGSEA in the germline V gene. The CDR3 has 12 amino acids. The CDR3 is CSVGQMNTEAFF. In DNA, the CDR3 is TGCAGCGTTGGACAGATGAACACTGAAGCTTTCTTT.